The T cell receptor (beta chain) under discussion was sequenced for a study of cytomegalovirus exposure and HLA in healthy donors. General study results and limits: Despite most TCR sequences being rare, some public TCRs occurred in many donors. Within the 120 or so validation repertoires, first-cohort TCR clusters tended to co-occur, according to a later analysis. Researchers counted roughly 160 TCR beta chains as cytomegalovirus-associated.

The V gene's germline CDR1 is GTSNPN and CDR2 SVGIG (reference sequence). This CDR3 comprises 13 residues. With V trimmed by 0 bases and J by 7 bases, 3 bases remained unmatched. This clone came up a few times. Its matching antigen is unknown. Using immunoSEQ multiplex PCR, the repertoire was profiled, and TCRdb retains in-frame clones only, with some absent. The sample has 250,000 to 400,000 clones, 88% seen once. This clonotype originated in a young man in good health and CMV-seronegative. The source material was PBMCs. The J gene is TRBJ1-5, the V gene TRBV30; 7 bases match TRBD1. This CDR3 is CAWSVDRTQPQHF. The CDR3, as DNA: TGTGCCTGGAGTGTGGACAGGACACAGCCCCAGCATTTT.